This is a list of T cell receptor beta chains from one sample in a study of T cell changes during pregnancy in multiple sclerosis. TCRdb keeps only in-frame clones here, not all; method: immunoSEQ multiplex PCR. Of fewer than 95,000 clones listed, roughly 93% are singletons. The sample consisted of peripheral blood, taken in the first trimester of pregnancy. These receptor sequences come from a female donor with multiple sclerosis, enrolled in a pregnancy study. Both conserved end residues are part of each CDR3. A D gene is named only where the DNA matches it firmly. Size values are once, few and many counts, or a class for expanded clones, and some rows have none.

>TRBV6-5|TRBJ1-1|NA|NA
TGTGCCAGCAGGGAGGACTATGGGACTGAAGCTTTCTTT
CASREDYGTEAFF
>TRBV10-3|TRBJ1-1|once|TRBD1
TGTGCCATCAGTGACCGAGGACAGGGAGGCTTGAACACTGAAGCTTTCTTT
CAISDRGQGGLNTEAFF
>TRBV9|TRBJ1-1|NA|TRBD1
TGTGCCAGCAGCGACCCCGGGACAGAGAACACTGAAGCTTTCTTT
CASSDPGTENTEAFF
>TRBV19|TRBJ1-2|NA|NA
TGTGCCAGTAGTATGCGGCAGTCTGACTATGGCTACACCTTC
CASSMRQSDYGYTF
>TRBV9|TRBJ2-5|NA|TRBD1
TGTGCCAGCAGCGTAGCTGGGGACAGGGAACAAGAGACCCAGTACTTC
CASSVAGDREQETQYF
>TRBV7-2|TRBJ1-2|NA|TRBD1
TGTGCCAGCAGCTTAGAGAGGGGGCTCTATGGCTACACCTTC
CASSLERGLYGYTF
>TRBV5-8|TRBJ1-6|NA|TRBD1
TGTGCCAGCAGCATGACAGGGGGGAATTCACCCCTCCACTTT
CASSMTGGNSPLHF
>TRBV9|TRBJ1-2|NA|TRBD1
TGTGCCAGCAGCAACCGGGACAGGGGTGGCTACACCTTC
CASSNRDRGGYTF
>TRBV5-6|TRBJ2-7|NA|NA
TGTGCCAGCAGCTTCGGCCAGGGGTCCTTCGAGCAGTACTTC
CASSFGQGSFEQYF
>TRBV29-1|TRBJ2-7|NA|TRBD1
TGCAGCATCGGGACAGGAAACTACGAGCAGTACTTC
CSIGTGNYEQYF
>TRBV19|TRBJ1-2|NA|NA
TGTGCCAGTAGTATAGATTCTTCCCGGAACTATGGCTACACCTTC
CASSIDSSRNYGYTF
>TRBV6-4|TRBJ1-1|NA|NA
TGTGCCAGCAGTGACCCCAGGGGAGAAGCTTTCTTT
CASSDPRGEAFF
>TRBV7-3|TRBJ2-4|NA|TRBD2
TGTGCCAGCAGCTTAAGTGTAGCGGGGCCACCCCAGTACTTC
CASSLSVAGPPQYF
>TRBV11-2|TRBJ2-3|once|NA
TGTGCCAGCAGCTTAGTTCTAGATACGCAGTATTTT
CASSLVLDTQYF
>TRBV19|TRBJ1-5|once|TRBD1
TGTGCCAGTAGGGAGCGGGGACAGGGGGCGACTAGCAATCAGCCCCAGCATTTT
CASRERGQGATSNQPQHF
>TRBV18|TRBJ2-7|NA|TRBD1
TGTGCCAGCTCACCAGGGCAGGGGGACGAGCAGTACTTC
CASSPGQGDEQYF
>TRBV6-5|TRBJ1-1|NA|TRBD1
TGTGCCAGCAGTCGACAGGGCGGGATGAACACTGAAGCTTTCTTT
CASSRQGGMNTEAFF
>TRBV29-1|TRBJ2-1|NA|TRBD2
TGCAGCGTTGATCGGGGCGGGGGGTCGGGGAATGAGCAGTTCTTC
CSVDRGGGSGNEQFF
>TRBV15|TRBJ2-7|once|NA
TGTGCCACCAGCAGAGCAGGGGTCCCCTCCTACGAGCAGTACTTC
CATSRAGVPSYEQYF
>TRBV4-1|TRBJ1-2|NA|TRBD1
TGCGCCAGCAGCCAAACACAGGGGACCCGGATTAGCTATGGCTACACCTTC
CASSQTQGTRISYGYTF
>TRBV6-4|TRBJ2-3|few|TRBD2
TGTGCCAGCAGCCCCGAGGCGGGGGGGCCCGCAGATACGCAGTATTTT
CASSPEAGGPADTQYF
>TRBV10-3|TRBJ1-2|few|NA
TGTGCCATCAGTGAGCAGGGGAGCTACACCTTC
CAISEQGSYTF
>TRBV11-2|TRBJ1-2|once|NA
TGTGCCAGCAGCTCCCTACAGGGTTGGGGCTATGGCTACACCTTC
CASSSLQGWGYGYTF